This TCR beta chain is drawn from a study of beta chain features in type 1 diabetes. Study-wide findings and caveats: Patients with Type 1 diabetes showed moderately but significantly shorter TCRB CDR3s in all four CD4+ subsets.

On this clone: Its specificity is not known.

Since all of the isolated RNA was reverse transcribed, expressed TCRB transcripts were what got sequenced. Method: immunoSEQ multiplex PCR; TCRdb's copy keeps in-frame clones and lacks some. The table lists under 300,000 clones, about 7.8% of them singletons. The sample taken for sequencing was central memory CD4+ T cells from blood. This clonotype originated in a woman under 30 in good health.

CDR3 in amino acids: CASSFRTDTQYF. CDR3 bases: TGTGCCAGCAGCTTTCGGACAGATACGCAGTATTTT. This chain uses TRBV11-3 with TRBJ2-3; no clear D. The CDR3 spans 12 residues. Germline V gene sequence: CDR1 SGHNT, CDR2 YENEEA. V was cut by 3 bases and J by 3 bases, with 4 bases left in between.